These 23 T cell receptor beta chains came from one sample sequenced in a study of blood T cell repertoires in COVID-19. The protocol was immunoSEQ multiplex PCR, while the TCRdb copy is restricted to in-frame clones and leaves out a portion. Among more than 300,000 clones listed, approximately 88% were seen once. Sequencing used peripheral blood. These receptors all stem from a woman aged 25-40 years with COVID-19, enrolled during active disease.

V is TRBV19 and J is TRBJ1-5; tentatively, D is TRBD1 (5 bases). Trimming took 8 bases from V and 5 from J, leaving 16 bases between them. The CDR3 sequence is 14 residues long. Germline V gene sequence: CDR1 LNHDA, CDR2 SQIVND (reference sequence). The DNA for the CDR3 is TGTGCCAGTCCCCTGGGGGGTCGATATCAGCCCCAGCATTTT. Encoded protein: CASPLGGRYQPQHF.

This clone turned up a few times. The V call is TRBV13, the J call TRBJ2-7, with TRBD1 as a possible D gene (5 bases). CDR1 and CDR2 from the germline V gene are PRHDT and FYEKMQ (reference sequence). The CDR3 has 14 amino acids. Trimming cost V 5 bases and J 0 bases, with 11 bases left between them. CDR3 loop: CASSADSNSYEQYF. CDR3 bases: TGTGCCAGCAGCGCCGACAGCAACTCCTACGAGCAGTACTTC.

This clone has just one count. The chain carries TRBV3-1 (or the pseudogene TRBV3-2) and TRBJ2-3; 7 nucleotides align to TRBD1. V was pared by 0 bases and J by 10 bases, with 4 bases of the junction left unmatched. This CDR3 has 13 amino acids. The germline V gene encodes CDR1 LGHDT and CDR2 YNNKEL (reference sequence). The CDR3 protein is CASSQDPGQAQYF. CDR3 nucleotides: TGTGCCAGCAGCCAAGATCCAGGACAGGCGCAGTATTTT.

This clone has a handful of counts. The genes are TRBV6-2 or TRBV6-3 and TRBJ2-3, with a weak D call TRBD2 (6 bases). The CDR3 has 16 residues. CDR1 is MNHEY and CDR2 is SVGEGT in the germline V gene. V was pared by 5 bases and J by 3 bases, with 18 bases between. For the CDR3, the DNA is TGTGCCAGCAGTGCCCACGGGGGTTCCGGGACAGATACGCAGTATTTT. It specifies CASSAHGGSGTDTQYF.

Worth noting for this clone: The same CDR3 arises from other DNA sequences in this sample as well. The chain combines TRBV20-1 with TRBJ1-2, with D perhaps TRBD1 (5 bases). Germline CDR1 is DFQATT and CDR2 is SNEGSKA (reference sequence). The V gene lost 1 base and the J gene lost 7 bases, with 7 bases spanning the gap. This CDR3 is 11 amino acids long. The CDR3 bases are TGCAGTGCTAGAGCGGGGGTTGGCTACACCTTC. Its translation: CSARAGVGYTF.

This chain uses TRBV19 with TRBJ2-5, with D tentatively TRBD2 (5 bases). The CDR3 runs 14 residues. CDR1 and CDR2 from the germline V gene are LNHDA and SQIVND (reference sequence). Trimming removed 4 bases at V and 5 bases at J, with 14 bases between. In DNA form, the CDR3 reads TGTGCCAGTAGTACAATTTTGTCGGGGGAGACCCAGTACTTC. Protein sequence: CASSTILSGETQYF.

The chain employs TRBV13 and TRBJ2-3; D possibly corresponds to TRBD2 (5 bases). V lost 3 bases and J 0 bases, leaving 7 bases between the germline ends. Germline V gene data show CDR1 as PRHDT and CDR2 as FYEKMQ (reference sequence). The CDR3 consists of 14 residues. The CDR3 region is CASSLPGSTDTQYF. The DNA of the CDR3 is TGTGCCAGCAGCTTGCCGGGGAGCACAGATACGCAGTATTTT.

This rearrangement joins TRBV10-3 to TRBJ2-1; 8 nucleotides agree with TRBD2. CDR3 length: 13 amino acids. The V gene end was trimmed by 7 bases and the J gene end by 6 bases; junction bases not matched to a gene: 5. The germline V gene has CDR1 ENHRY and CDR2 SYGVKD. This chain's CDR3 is CAITERGGNEQFF. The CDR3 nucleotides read TGTGCCATCACCGAACGGGGGGGCAATGAGCAGTTCTTC.

In nucleotides, the CDR3 is TGTGCCAGCAGCTCCTACTCCGGACAGGGGTTCTCTGGAAACACCATATATTTT. Residues: CASSSYSGQGFSGNTIYF. This chain connects TRBV7-9 to TRBJ1-3; 9 bases are a match to TRBD1. Trimming took 4 bases from V and 0 from J; bases not matched to a gene: 10. The CDR3 consists of 18 residues. The V gene's germline CDR1 is SEHNR and CDR2 FQNEAQ (reference sequence). Filled out from reference TRBV7-9 and TRBJ1-3, the complete variable domain reads DTGVSQNPRHKITKRGQNVTFRCDPISEHNRLYWYRQTLGQGPEFLTYFQNEAQLEKSRLLSDRFSAERPKGSFSTLEIQRTEQGDSAMYLCASSSYSGQGFSGNTIYFGEGSWLTVV.

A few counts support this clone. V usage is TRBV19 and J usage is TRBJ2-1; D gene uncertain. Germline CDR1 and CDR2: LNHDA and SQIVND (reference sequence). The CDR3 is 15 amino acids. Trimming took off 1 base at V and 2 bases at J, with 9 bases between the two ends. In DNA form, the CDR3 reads TGTGCCAGTAGTATAGTTCCAGGAACCTACAATGAGCAGTTCTTC. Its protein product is CASSIVPGTYNEQFF. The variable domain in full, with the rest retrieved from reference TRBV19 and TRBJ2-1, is DGGITQSPKYLFRKEGQNVTLSCEQNLNHDAMYWYRQDPGQGLRLIYYSQIVNDFQKGDIAEGYSVSREKKESFPLTVTSAQKNPTAFYLCASSIVPGTYNEQFFGPGTRLTVL.

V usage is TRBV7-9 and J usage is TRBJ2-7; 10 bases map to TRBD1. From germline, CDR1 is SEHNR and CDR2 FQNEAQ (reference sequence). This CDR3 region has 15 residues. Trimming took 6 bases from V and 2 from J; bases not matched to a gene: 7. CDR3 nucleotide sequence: TGTGCCAGCAGATCAACGGGACAGGGGACCTACGAGCAGTACTTC. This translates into CASRSTGQGTYEQYF.

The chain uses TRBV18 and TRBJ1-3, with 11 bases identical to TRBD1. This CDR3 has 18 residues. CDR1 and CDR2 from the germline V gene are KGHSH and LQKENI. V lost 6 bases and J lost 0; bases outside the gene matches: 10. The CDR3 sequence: CASSPGQGDLGSGNTIYF. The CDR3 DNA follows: TGTGCCAGCTCGCCGGGACAGGGGGACCTCGGCTCTGGAAACACCATATATTTT.

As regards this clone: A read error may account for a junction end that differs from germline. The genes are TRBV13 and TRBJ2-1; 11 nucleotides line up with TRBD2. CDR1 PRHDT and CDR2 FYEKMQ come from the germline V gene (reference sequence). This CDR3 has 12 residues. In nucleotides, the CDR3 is TGTGCCAGCAGCGCGACTAGCGGGGTCGCCATCTTC. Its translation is CASSATSGVAIF. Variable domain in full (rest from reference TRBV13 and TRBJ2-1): AAGVIQSPRHLIKEKRETATLKCYPIPRHDTVYWYQQGPGQDPQFLISFYEKMQSDKGSIPDRFSAQQFSDYHSELNMSSLELGDSALYFCASSATSGVAIFGPGTRLTVL.

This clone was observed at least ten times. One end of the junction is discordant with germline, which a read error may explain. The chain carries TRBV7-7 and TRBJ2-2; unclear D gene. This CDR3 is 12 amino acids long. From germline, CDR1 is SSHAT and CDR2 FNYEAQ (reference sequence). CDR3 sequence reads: CASSQRNGELFF. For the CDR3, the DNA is TGTGCTAGCAGCCAGAGGAACGGGGAGCTGTTTTTT.

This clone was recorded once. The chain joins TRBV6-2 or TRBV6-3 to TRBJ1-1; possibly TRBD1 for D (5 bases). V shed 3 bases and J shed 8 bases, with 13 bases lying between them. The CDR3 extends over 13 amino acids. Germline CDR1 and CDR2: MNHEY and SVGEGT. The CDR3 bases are TGTGCCAGCAGTTATCGGGGGGTCGGCGAAGCTTTCTTT. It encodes CASSYRGVGEAFF.

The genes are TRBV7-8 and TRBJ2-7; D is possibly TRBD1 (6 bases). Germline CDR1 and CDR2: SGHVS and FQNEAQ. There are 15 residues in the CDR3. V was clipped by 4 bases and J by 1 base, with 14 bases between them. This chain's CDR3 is CASSSNPGQSYEQYV. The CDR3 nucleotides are TGTGCCAGCAGCTCCAACCCTGGACAGTCCTACGAGCAGTACGTC.

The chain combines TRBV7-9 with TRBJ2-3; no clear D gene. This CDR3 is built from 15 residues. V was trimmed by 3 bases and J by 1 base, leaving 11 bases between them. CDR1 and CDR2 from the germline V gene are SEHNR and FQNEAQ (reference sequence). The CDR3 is CASSFIQTGTDTQYF. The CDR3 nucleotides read TGTGCCAGCAGCTTTATACAAACAGGCACAGATACGCAGTATTTT.

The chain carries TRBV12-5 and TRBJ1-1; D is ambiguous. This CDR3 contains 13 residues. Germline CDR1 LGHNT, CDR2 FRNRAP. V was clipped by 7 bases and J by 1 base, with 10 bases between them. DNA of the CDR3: TGTGCTAGTGCCCTGACGGGGAACACTGAAGCTTTCTTT. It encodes CASALTGNTEAFF. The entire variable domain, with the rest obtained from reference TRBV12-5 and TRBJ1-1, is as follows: DARVTQTPRHKVTEMGQEVTMRCQPILGHNTVFWYRQTMMQGLELLAYFRNRAPLDDSGMPKDRFSAEMPDATLATLKIQPSEPRDSAVYFCASALTGNTEAFFGQGTRLTVV.

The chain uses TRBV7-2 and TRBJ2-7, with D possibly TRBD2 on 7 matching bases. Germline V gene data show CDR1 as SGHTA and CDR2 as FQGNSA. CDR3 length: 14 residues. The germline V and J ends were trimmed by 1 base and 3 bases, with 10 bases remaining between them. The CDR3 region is CASSLGGGGYEQYF. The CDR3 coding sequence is TGTGCCAGCAGCTTAGGGGGGGGCGGCTACGAGCAGTACTTC.

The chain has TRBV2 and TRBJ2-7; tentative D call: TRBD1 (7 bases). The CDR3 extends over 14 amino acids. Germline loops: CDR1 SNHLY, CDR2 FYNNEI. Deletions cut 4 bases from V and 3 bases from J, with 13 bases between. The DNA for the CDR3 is TGTGCCAGCAGTGGTGCAGGGGGGAGCTACGAGCAGTACGTC. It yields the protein CASSGAGGSYEQYV.

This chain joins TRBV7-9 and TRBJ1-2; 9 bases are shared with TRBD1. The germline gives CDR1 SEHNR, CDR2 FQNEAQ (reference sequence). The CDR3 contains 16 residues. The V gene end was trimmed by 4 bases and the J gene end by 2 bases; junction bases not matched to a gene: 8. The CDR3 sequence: CASSSSRDRENYGYTF. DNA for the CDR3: TGTGCCAGCAGCTCGTCCCGGGACAGGGAGAACTATGGCTACACCTTC.

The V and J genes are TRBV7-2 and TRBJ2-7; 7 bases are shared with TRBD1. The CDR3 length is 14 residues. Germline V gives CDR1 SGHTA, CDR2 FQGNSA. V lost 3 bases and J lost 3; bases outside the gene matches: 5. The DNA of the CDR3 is TGTGCCAGCAGCTTCCGACAGGGTTACTACGAGCAGTACTTC. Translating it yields CASSFRQGYYEQYF.

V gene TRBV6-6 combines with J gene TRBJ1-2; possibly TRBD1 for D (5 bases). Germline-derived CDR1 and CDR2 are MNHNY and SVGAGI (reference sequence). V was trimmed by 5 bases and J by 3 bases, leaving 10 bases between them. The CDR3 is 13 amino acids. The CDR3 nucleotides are TGTGCCAGCAGTACCGGGACTTACTATGGCTACACCTTC. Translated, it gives CASSTGTYYGYTF.